The 27 T cell receptor beta chains presented below share a single source sample, sequenced in a study of T cell changes during pregnancy in multiple sclerosis. Repertoires were generated with immunoSEQ multiplex PCR, while TCRdb's copy carries only in-frame clones and drops some. The table has some 76,000 clones, 80% to 95% seen once. The material sequenced was CD4+ T cells from peripheral blood mononuclear cells, taken after pregnancy. The receptors stem from a female donor with multiple sclerosis, enrolled in a pregnancy study.

The chain carries TRBV12-1 and TRBJ1-2; the D call of TRBD1 is as the table states it, not checked on the DNA. TRBV12-1 is an annotated pseudogene. The CDR3 consists of 14 residues. CDR3 loop: CASSPTDRVYGYTF. In nucleotides, the CDR3 is TGTGCCAGCAGCCCAACCGACAGGGTCTATGGCTACACCTTC.

The chain uses TRBV28 and TRBJ1-1; the match to TRBD1 covers 10 bases. Germline V gene lookup returns CDR1 MDHEN and CDR2 SYDVKM. The CDR3 spans 16 residues. V lost 5 bases and J lost 0; bases outside the gene matches: 6. The CDR3 protein is CASSLPDRGMNTEAFF. The DNA of the CDR3 is TGTGCCAGCAGTCTCCCGGACAGGGGGATGAACACTGAAGCTTTCTTT.

V is TRBV5-1 and J is TRBJ2-3; D unclear. The CDR3 is made up of 13 amino acids. Trimming stripped 0 bases from V and 6 bases from J, with 8 bases between. Looked up from germline, CDR1 is SGHRS and CDR2 is YFSETQ. CDR3 sequence reads: CASSLELRDTQYF. CDR3 nucleotides: TGCGCCAGCAGCTTGGAGCTCCGGGATACGCAGTATTTT.

The chain employs TRBV18 and TRBJ1-2, with a possible D match to TRBD1 (5 bases). Germline V lookup: CDR1 KGHSH, CDR2 LQKENI. The CDR3 has 15 residues. V dropped 2 bases and J dropped 6 bases, with 16 bases sitting between them. The CDR3 nucleotides are TGTGCCAGCTCACCAAATGGGCGGGACGCCAATGGCTACACCTTC. Amino acids: CASSPNGRDANGYTF.

V and J are TRBV11-2 and TRBJ2-1; D gene unclear. V lost 5 bases and J lost 8, with 13 bases in between. Per germline, CDR1 SGHAT and CDR2 FQNNGV. The CDR3 is 13 residues long. CDR3 nucleotides: TGTGCCAGCAGCCTGACTCCTCCTCATGAGCAGTTCTTC. The encoded protein is CASSLTPPHEQFF. The variable domain in full, with the rest retrieved from reference TRBV11-2 and TRBJ2-1, is EAGVAQSPRYKIIEKRQSVAFWCNPISGHATLYWYQQILGQGPKLLIQFQNNGVVDDSQLPKDRFSAERLKGVDSTLKIQPAKLEDSAVYLCASSLTPPHEQFFGPGTRLTVL.

The CDR3 region is CASSATGVQETQYF. CDR3 in DNA: TGTGCCAGCAGCGCGACAGGGGTCCAAGAGACCCAGTACTTC. The chain couples TRBV9 to TRBJ2-5; TRBD1 matches at 8 bases. This CDR3 is 14 amino acids long. Unmatched junction bases numbered 2, after V lost 3 bases and J lost 1 base. CDR1 and CDR2 (germline): SGDLS, YYNGEE.

Turning to this clone: This sample also contains other DNA sequences that code for the same CDR3. The chain links TRBV2 to TRBJ1-1; 12 positions match TRBD1. Germline-derived CDR1 and CDR2 are SNHLY and FYNNEI. The CDR3 sequence is 15 residues long. With 2 bases clipped from V and 5 bases from J, the junction kept 3 bases outside the gene matches. The DNA for the CDR3 is TGTGCCAGCAGTGAAAGGGACAGGGGGCGGACTGAAGCTTTCTTT. This sequence encodes CASSERDRGRTEAFF.

The V call is TRBV6-1, the J call TRBJ2-7; D not certain. The germline CDR1 and CDR2 sequences are MNHNS and SASEGT. CDR3 length equals 14 residues. V lost 0 bases, J lost 3 bases, and 9 bases lay in between. CDR3 sequence reads: CASSEAQADYEQYF. CDR3 DNA: TGTGCCAGCAGTGAAGCGCAGGCAGACTACGAGCAGTACTTC.

This sequence joins TRBV2 and TRBJ2-5; possibly TRBD1 for D (6 bases). Trimming removed 7 bases from V and 3 bases from J, with 12 bases in between. The CDR3 totals 13 residues. CDR1 SNHLY and CDR2 FYNNEI come from the germline V gene. DNA for the CDR3: TGTGCCAGCACCCAGGGGAGAGAAGAGACCCAGTACTTC. It translates to CASTQGREETQYF.

The chain carries TRBV19 and TRBJ2-1; 7 positions match TRBD2. Germline-derived CDR1 and CDR2 are LNHDA and SQIVND (reference sequence). There are 14 residues in the CDR3. The J segment lost 2 bases and the V segment lost 6 bases, leaving 4 bases of the junction unmatched. CDR3 DNA sequence: TGTGCCAGTAGGAAAAGCGGGGCCTACAATGAGCAGTTCTTC. Encoded protein: CASRKSGAYNEQFF.

The chain combines TRBV19 with TRBJ1-2; a weak D match, TRBD1 (5 bases). Germline V CDR1 and CDR2: LNHDA, SQIVND (reference sequence). There are 15 residues in the CDR3. V lost 8 bases to trimming and J lost 4 bases, with 20 bases between them. CDR3 bases: TGTGCCAGTCGAGCGGAGGGACGGCGTGGCTATGGCTACACCTTC. Residues: CASRAEGRRGYGYTF.

This clone showed up just a few times. This rearrangement joins TRBV30 to TRBJ1-1; D unresolved. The CDR3 covers 12 residues. Germline V gene sequence: CDR1 GTSNPN, CDR2 SVGIG (reference sequence). V dropped 0 bases and J dropped 7 bases, with 9 bases sitting between them. The CDR3 nucleotides are TGTGCCTGGAGTGTAAACGGTTATGAAGCTTTCTTT. As protein: CAWSVNGYEAFF.

The chain has TRBV7-9 and TRBJ1-5; 8 bases match TRBD1. The CDR3 spans 13 residues. The ends lost 5 bases at V and 7 bases at J; junction bases unmatched: 4. Germline V gene sequence: CDR1 SEHNR, CDR2 FQNEAQ (reference sequence). This CDR3 is CASSQGAEQPQHF. DNA of the CDR3: TGTGCCAGCAGCCAGGGGGCAGAACAGCCCCAGCATTTT.

V is TRBV4-2 and J is TRBJ1-1, with TRBD1 as a possible D gene (6 bases). The CDR3 totals 16 residues. Trimming removed 1 base from V and 1 base from J, with 13 bases in between. The germline V gene encodes CDR1 LGHNA and CDR2 YNFKEQ. Here the CDR3 reads CASSQVPLRGNTEAFF. In DNA, the CDR3 is TGTGCCAGCAGCCAAGTCCCGCTCAGGGGGAACACTGAAGCTTTCTTT.

This chain joins TRBV5-4 and TRBJ1-4; 12 bases match TRBD1. V was pared by 3 bases and J by 4 bases, with 4 bases of the junction left unmatched. Germline values: CDR1 SGHNT, CDR2 YYREEE (reference sequence). The CDR3 is 16 amino acids. CDR3 sequence reads: CASSSGTGGHNEKLFF. CDR3 in DNA: TGTGCCAGCAGCTCGGGGACAGGGGGCCATAATGAAAAACTGTTTTTT.

CDR3 in DNA: TGTGCCAGCAGCTTATTGGGGGCAGGAGGTTATGGCTACACCTTC. Translation: CASSLLGAGGYGYTF. This chain uses TRBV5-6 with TRBJ1-2; maybe TRBD1 (6 bases). The V gene lost 2 bases and the J gene lost 5 bases, with 16 bases spanning the gap. Germline CDR1 SGHDT, CDR2 YYEEEE. CDR3 length: 15 residues. Variable domain in full (rest from reference TRBV5-6 and TRBJ1-2): DAGVTQSPTHLIKTRGQQVTLRCSPKSGHDTVSWYQQALGQGPQFIFQYYEEEERQRGNFPDRFSGHQFPNYSSELNVNALLLGDSALYLCASSLLGAGGYGYTFGSGTRLTVV.

The rearrangement uses TRBV28 and TRBJ1-1; 8 bases are a match to TRBD1. CDR1 is MDHEN, CDR2 SYDVKM, per germline. J gave up 10 bases and V 3 bases, and 4 bases lay outside the gene matches. The CDR3 is 12 residues long. The CDR3 loop is CASSFSGGTAFF. CDR3 coding DNA: TGTGCCAGCAGTTTCTCAGGGGGCACAGCTTTCTTT.

The CDR3 region has the DNA TGCGCCAGCAGTGAGTCTTACAGAAACACCGGGGAGCTGTTTTTT. Residues: CASSESYRNTGELFF. This sequence joins TRBV10-1 and TRBJ2-2; D gene unclear. V lost 0 bases and J 2 bases, leaving 7 bases between the germline ends. This CDR3 has 15 residues. The germline V gene encodes CDR1 WNHNN and CDR2 SYGVQD (reference sequence).

The V call is TRBV5-6, the J call TRBJ1-1; D unclear. Germline V gene sequence: CDR1 SGHDT, CDR2 YYEEEE. V was clipped by 4 bases and J by 1 base, with 11 bases between them. The CDR3 extends over 14 amino acids. CDR3 DNA: TGTGCCAGCAGCCTAGTTTTGGGGAACACTGAAGCTTTCTTT. As protein: CASSLVLGNTEAFF.

The rearrangement uses TRBV27 and TRBJ1-3; no reliable D call. V was cut by 2 bases and J by 4 bases, with 9 bases left in between. The CDR3 contains 14 residues. Germline V gene sequence: CDR1 MNHEY, CDR2 SMNVEV (reference sequence). Here the CDR3 DNA reads TGTGCCAGCAGTTTAACGGGGTTGGGAAACACCATATATTTT. It yields the protein CASSLTGLGNTIYF.

CDR3 loop: CASSSYRGVGTDTQYF. The CDR3 DNA sequence: TGTGCCAGCAGCTCATACAGGGGAGTGGGCACAGATACGCAGTATTTT. V usage is TRBV5-5 and J usage is TRBJ2-3; 7 nucleotides agree with TRBD1. Trimming cost V 3 bases and J 1 base; bases outside gene matches: 8. The CDR3 runs to 16 residues. The germline V gene encodes CDR1 SGHKS and CDR2 YYEKEE (reference sequence).

CDR3 coding DNA: TGTGCCAGTAGTCAGACTCTGGGACATACCCAAAATTCACCCCTCCACTTT. It yields the protein CASSQTLGHTQNSPLHF. The genes are TRBV19 and TRBJ1-6, with a possible D match to TRBD1 (6 bases). V was clipped by 5 bases and J by 7 bases, with 21 bases between them. Germline-derived CDR1 and CDR2 are LNHDA and SQIVND (reference sequence). The CDR3 contains 17 residues. Full variable domain (outside the CDR3, taken from reference TRBV19 and TRBJ1-6): DGGITQSPKYLFRKEGQNVTLSCEQNLNHDAMYWYRQDPGQGLRLIYYSQIVNDFQKGDIAEGYSVSREKKESFPLTVTSAQKNPTAFYLCASSQTLGHTQNSPLHFGNGTRLTVT.

The chain recombines TRBV7-8 with TRBJ1-3; no clear D. The CDR3 is made up of 14 amino acids. Per germline, CDR1 SGHVS and CDR2 FQNEAQ. Trimming stripped 2 bases from V and 8 bases from J, with 13 bases between. CDR3 in DNA: TGTGCCAGCAGCTTAACTCCCCCACGGGACACCATATATTTT. Amino acids: CASSLTPPRDTIYF.

This sequence joins TRBV2 and TRBJ2-7; 8 nucleotides align to TRBD1. The CDR3 is made up of 14 amino acids. CDR1 SNHLY and CDR2 FYNNEI come from the germline V gene. With V trimmed by 1 base and J by 6 bases, 5 bases remained unmatched. Here the CDR3 DNA reads TGTGCCAGCAGTGAAGAGAGACAGGGGACCGAGCAGTACTTC. This gives the protein CASSEERQGTEQYF.

The V call is TRBV27, the J call TRBJ1-2; 8 bases fit TRBD1. The trim removed 8 bases at V and 2 bases at J, leaving 4 bases unmatched. The CDR3 loop spans 13 amino acids. Germline V gene sequence: CDR1 MNHEY, CDR2 SMNVEV (reference sequence). The CDR3 region is CASRRDRNYGYTF. The CDR3 coding sequence is TGTGCCAGCCGTAGGGACAGGAACTATGGCTACACCTTC.

This chain connects TRBV15 to TRBJ1-1, with D tentatively TRBD1 (6 bases). Deletions cut 3 bases from V and 7 bases from J, with 15 bases between. Germline-derived CDR1 and CDR2 are LNHNV and YYDKDF (reference sequence). CDR3 length: 14 amino acids. The CDR3: CATSRGRGEFEAFF. CDR3 nucleotide sequence: TGTGCCACCAGCAGGGGGAGGGGGGAGTTTGAAGCTTTCTTT.

The CDR3 DNA sequence: TGCGCCAGCAGTCAATCGGGAGGGATCCAGAACACTGAAGCTTTCTTT. As protein: CASSQSGGIQNTEAFF. J is TRBJ1-1 and V is TRBV23-1; D remains unclear. TRBV23-1 carries the ORF label, with uncertain function. The CDR3 sequence is 16 residues long. The ends were cut back, 0 bases at V and 1 base at J, with 12 bases in the middle.